The rows below give T cell receptor beta chains drawn from one sample of a study of OX40 agonist ivuxolimab in advanced cancers. TCRdb's table, derived via immunoSEQ multiplex PCR, lists solely in-frame clones and lacks some. The sample includes 57,000 or so clones, about 86% of them seen just once. Sample: CD4+ or CD8+ T cells sorted from blood, taken in a trial of the OX40 agonist ivuxolimab. These TCRs come from an adult with an advanced solid tumor such as melanoma, head and neck, liver or kidney cancer. Both conserved end residues are part of each CDR3. A D gene is named only where the DNA matches it firmly. The listing skips clone size in some rows; elsewhere it reads once, few, many or a size class.

V gene: TRBV5-1
clone size: NA
D gene: NA
J gene: TRBJ2-3
CDR3 DNA: TGCGCCAGCAGCTTGGCTAGTCCCGATACGCAGTATTTT
CDR3 protein: CASSLASPDTQYF

V gene: TRBV25-1
clone size: NA
D gene: NA
J gene: TRBJ1-2
CDR3 DNA: TGTGCCAGCAGTGAATGGAGATGGGGGGGCTACACCTTC
CDR3 protein: CASSEWRWGGYTF

V gene: TRBV10-1
clone size: NA
D gene: NA
J gene: TRBJ2-1
CDR3 DNA: TGCGCCAGCAGTTCCCGACAGGACAATGAGCAGTTCTTC
CDR3 protein: CASSSRQDNEQFF

V gene: TRBV10-1
clone size: NA
D gene: NA
J gene: TRBJ1-2
CDR3 DNA: TGCGCCAGCAGTGACGGGGCCGCTAACTATGGCTACACCTTC
CDR3 protein: CASSDGAANYGYTF

V gene: TRBV6-5
clone size: NA
D gene: NA
J gene: TRBJ2-3
CDR3 DNA: TGTGCCAGCAGTCCGGGTCCCGGAAAAGGGAATACGCAGTATTTT
CDR3 protein: CASSPGPGKGNTQYF

V gene: TRBV5-1
clone size: NA
D gene: TRBD1
J gene: TRBJ1-1
CDR3 DNA: TGCGCCAGCAGCTTTGGCCCCCGGACAGGGAACACTGAAGCTTTCTTT
CDR3 protein: CASSFGPRTGNTEAFF

V gene: TRBV6-1
clone size: NA
D gene: NA
J gene: TRBJ2-7
CDR3 DNA: TGTGCCAGCAGTGTTATGGCAGTTGAATACGAGCAGTACTTC
CDR3 protein: CASSVMAVEYEQYF

V gene: TRBV5-5
clone size: NA
D gene: NA
J gene: TRBJ1-1
CDR3 DNA: TGTGCCAGCAGCTTCTCTTGGGGGACTGAAGCTTTCTTT
CDR3 protein: CASSFSWGTEAFF

V gene: TRBV10-1
clone size: NA
D gene: NA
J gene: TRBJ2-3
CDR3 DNA: TGCGCCAGCAGTGAGACGAGACCCGATACGCAGTATTTT
CDR3 protein: CASSETRPDTQYF

V gene: TRBV5-5
clone size: NA
D gene: NA
J gene: TRBJ1-1
CDR3 DNA: TGTGCCAGCGTACCTATTCATGGGGGACCCACTGAAGCTTTCTTT
CDR3 protein: CASVPIHGGPTEAFF

V gene: TRBV9
clone size: NA
D gene: TRBD1
J gene: TRBJ1-6
CDR3 DNA: TGTGCCAGCAGCGTCGGGACAGAATATAATTCACCCCTCCACTTT
CDR3 protein: CASSVGTEYNSPLHF

V gene: TRBV10-1
clone size: NA
D gene: NA
J gene: TRBJ2-4
CDR3 DNA: TGCGCCAGCGGATCCGATCTAGCCAAAAACATTCAGTACTTC
CDR3 protein: CASGSDLAKNIQYF

V gene: TRBV25-1
clone size: NA
D gene: NA
J gene: TRBJ2-7
CDR3 DNA: TGTGCCAGCAGTGAATTCGACACAAGATACGAGCAGTACTTC
CDR3 protein: CASSEFDTRYEQYF

V gene: TRBV9
clone size: NA
D gene: TRBD1
J gene: TRBJ2-5
CDR3 DNA: TGTGCCAGCAGCGGACACAGGGGGCAAGAGACCCAGTACTTC
CDR3 protein: CASSGHRGQETQYF

V gene: TRBV19
clone size: few
D gene: TRBD1
J gene: TRBJ1-5
CDR3 DNA: TGTGCCAGTAGTATCACAGGGGGGGGCCATCAGCCCCAGCATTTT
CDR3 protein: CASSITGGGHQPQHF

V gene: TRBV5-1
clone size: NA
D gene: NA
J gene: TRBJ1-1
CDR3 DNA: TGCGCCAGCAGCTTGAACCGGGACGCAGCTTTCTTT
CDR3 protein: CASSLNRDAAFF

V gene: TRBV5-1
clone size: NA
D gene: NA
J gene: TRBJ1-3
CDR3 DNA: TGCGCCAGCAGCTTGGATTGGCAATCTGGAAACACCATATATTTT
CDR3 protein: CASSLDWQSGNTIYF

V gene: TRBV6-1
clone size: NA
D gene: NA
J gene: TRBJ2-6
CDR3 DNA: TGTGCCAGCAGTAGAGCTGGGGCCAACGTCCTGACTTTC
CDR3 protein: CASSRAGANVLTF

V gene: TRBV7-6
clone size: NA
D gene: NA
J gene: TRBJ2-3
CDR3 DNA: TGTGCCAGCAGCTTAGTGGTCGGAGGGGCCACAGATACGCAGTATTTT
CDR3 protein: CASSLVVGGATDTQYF

V gene: TRBV4-1
clone size: NA
D gene: NA
J gene: TRBJ2-7
CDR3 DNA: TGCGCCAGCAGCCAAGATTTGGCCCTACCCTACGAGCAGTACTTC
CDR3 protein: CASSQDLALPYEQYF

V gene: TRBV5-1
clone size: once
D gene: NA
J gene: TRBJ2-1
CDR3 DNA: TGCGCCAGCAGACAGTACCTCAGTTCCTACAATGAGCAGTTCTTC
CDR3 protein: CASRQYLSSYNEQFF

V gene: TRBV27
clone size: NA
D gene: NA
J gene: TRBJ1-6
CDR3 DNA: TGTGCCAGCCGGACAGTGAATTCACCCCTCCACTTT
CDR3 protein: CASRTVNSPLHF

V gene: TRBV15
clone size: NA
D gene: TRBD1
J gene: TRBJ1-5
CDR3 DNA: TGTGCCACCGGGACAGGGGTGGGTCAGCCCCAGCATTTT
CDR3 protein: CATGTGVGQPQHF

V gene: TRBV7-2
clone size: once
D gene: NA
J gene: TRBJ1-5
CDR3 DNA: TGTGCCAGCAGCTTGGGGGGTGTACAGCCCCAGCATTTT
CDR3 protein: CASSLGGVQPQHF

V gene: TRBV7-3
clone size: NA
D gene: TRBD2
J gene: TRBJ2-1
CDR3 DNA: TGTGCCAGCAGCTCAGGGACTAGCGTCAGGAATGAGCAGTTCTTC
CDR3 protein: CASSSGTSVRNEQFF

V gene: TRBV28
clone size: NA
D gene: TRBD2
J gene: TRBJ2-7
CDR3 DNA: TGTGCCAGCAGCGAGGGACTAGCGGGGAGCGGTATCTCTGGTTACGAGCAGTACTTC
CDR3 protein: CASSEGLAGSGISGYEQYF

V gene: TRBV19
clone size: NA
D gene: TRBD2
J gene: TRBJ2-1
CDR3 DNA: TGTGCCAGTAGTATAGGCCAACTAGCGGGAGATAATGAGCAGTTCTTC
CDR3 protein: CASSIGQLAGDNEQFF

V gene: TRBV6-5
clone size: once
D gene: NA
J gene: TRBJ1-3
CDR3 DNA: TGTGCCAGCAGCTCGAGGACCTTCTCTGGAAACACCATATATTTT
CDR3 protein: CASSSRTFSGNTIYF

V gene: TRBV6-5
clone size: once
D gene: NA
J gene: TRBJ2-5
CDR3 DNA: TGTGCCAGCAGTTACCAGATTAGGGGAATAGAGACCCAGTACTTC
CDR3 protein: CASSYQIRGIETQYF

V gene: TRBV6-5
clone size: NA
D gene: NA
J gene: TRBJ1-5
CDR3 DNA: TGTGCCAGCAGTTACTTGGAGGGACAGCCCCAGCATTTT
CDR3 protein: CASSYLEGQPQHF

V gene: TRBV5-1
clone size: NA
D gene: NA
J gene: TRBJ1-1
CDR3 DNA: TGCGCCAGCAGCTTGTATGTTATACAGAAGTCGAACACTGAAGCTTTCTTT
CDR3 protein: CASSLYVIQKSNTEAFF

V gene: TRBV27
clone size: few
D gene: NA
J gene: TRBJ2-5
CDR3 DNA: TGTGCCAGCAGTCCCAGGAGGGGACGCGAGACCCAGTACTTC
CDR3 protein: CASSPRRGRETQYF

V gene: TRBV19
clone size: NA
D gene: NA
J gene: TRBJ2-5
CDR3 DNA: TGTGCCAGTGGAGGGGGATCGCATCAAGAGACCCAGTACTTC
CDR3 protein: CASGGGSHQETQYF

V gene: TRBV30
clone size: NA
D gene: NA
J gene: TRBJ1-2
CDR3 DNA: TGTGCCTGGAATAGAGACCTACCGCAAAACTATGGCTACACCTTC
CDR3 protein: CAWNRDLPQNYGYTF

V gene: TRBV6-5
clone size: NA
D gene: TRBD2
J gene: TRBJ2-7
CDR3 DNA: TGTGCCAGCAGAGACCCCGGGGGGGCACGCGAGCAGTACTTC
CDR3 protein: CASRDPGGAREQYF

V gene: TRBV5-1
clone size: NA
D gene: NA
J gene: TRBJ2-7
CDR3 DNA: TGCGCCAGCAGCTTGGAAGCAGGTTACACTCTCGACGAGCAGTACTTC
CDR3 protein: CASSLEAGYTLDEQYF

V gene: TRBV5-4
clone size: NA
D gene: NA
J gene: TRBJ2-2
CDR3 DNA: TGTGCCAGCAGCTTCGCAGCGAACACCGGGGAGCTGTTTTTT
CDR3 protein: CASSFAANTGELFF

V gene: TRBV19
clone size: NA
D gene: NA
J gene: TRBJ2-7
CDR3 DNA: TGTGCCAGTAGTCGGGTCTGGGTTGGAGAGCAGTACTTC
CDR3 protein: CASSRVWVGEQYF

V gene: TRBV5-1
clone size: NA
D gene: TRBD1
J gene: TRBJ1-2
CDR3 DNA: TGCGCCAGCAGCCCTGGAGAAGGACAGGCCTACTATGGCTACACCTTC
CDR3 protein: CASSPGEGQAYYGYTF

V gene: TRBV5-1
clone size: NA
D gene: TRBD2
J gene: TRBJ2-1
CDR3 DNA: TGCGCCAGCAGCTTGGACGGCGGGGGGGCCTCCAATGAGCAGTTCTTC
CDR3 protein: CASSLDGGGASNEQFF

V gene: TRBV2
clone size: NA
D gene: NA
J gene: TRBJ1-4
CDR3 DNA: TGTGCCAGCAACTACAGGGCAGGTAAACTGTTTTTT
CDR3 protein: CASNYRAGKLFF

V gene: TRBV4-2
clone size: medium-sized
D gene: NA
J gene: TRBJ1-1
CDR3 DNA: TGTGCCAGCAGCCAAGGGGACGTGAACACTGAAGCTTTCTTT
CDR3 protein: CASSQGDVNTEAFF

V gene: TRBV5-6
clone size: once
D gene: TRBD2
J gene: TRBJ2-1
CDR3 DNA: TGTGCCAGCAGCTTGTTACTAGCGGGAGCTAGTGAGCAGTTCTTC
CDR3 protein: CASSLLLAGASEQFF

V gene: TRBV28
clone size: NA
D gene: NA
J gene: TRBJ2-7
CDR3 DNA: TGTGCCAGCATAGAAAACTACGAGCAGTACTTC
CDR3 protein: CASIENYEQYF

V gene: TRBV18
clone size: few
D gene: NA
J gene: TRBJ1-5
CDR3 DNA: TGTGCCAGCTCAGGGGGGCAGTACAATCAGCCCCAGCATTTT
CDR3 protein: CASSGGQYNQPQHF

V gene: TRBV6-5
clone size: NA
D gene: NA
J gene: TRBJ2-5
CDR3 DNA: TGTGCCAGCAGTTATCCAGGGACGGAGACCCAGTACTTC
CDR3 protein: CASSYPGTETQYF

V gene: TRBV4-1
clone size: NA
D gene: TRBD1
J gene: TRBJ1-2
CDR3 DNA: TGCGCCAGCAGCCAGGCCAGGGGGTATGGCTACACCTTC
CDR3 protein: CASSQARGYGYTF

V gene: TRBV4-2
clone size: NA
D gene: TRBD2
J gene: TRBJ2-2
CDR3 DNA: TGTGCCAGCAGCCAAGGACTAGCGGGTTCCGCGAACACCGGGGAGCTGTTTTTT
CDR3 protein: CASSQGLAGSANTGELFF

V gene: TRBV9
clone size: NA
D gene: NA
J gene: TRBJ1-3
CDR3 DNA: TGTGCCAGCAGCCCCGGGGGGGTTACGATCTCTGGAAACACCATATATTTT
CDR3 protein: CASSPGGVTISGNTIYF

V gene: TRBV9
clone size: NA
D gene: TRBD2
J gene: TRBJ2-5
CDR3 DNA: TGTGCCAGCAGCGTAGGGGGCTGGCGGGGGGGACAGACCCAGTACTTC
CDR3 protein: CASSVGGWRGGQTQYF

V gene: TRBV7-2
clone size: NA
D gene: NA
J gene: TRBJ2-7
CDR3 DNA: TGTGCCAGCAGCTCTACTAAGTTTCCCTACGAGCAGTACTTC
CDR3 protein: CASSSTKFPYEQYF

V gene: TRBV9
clone size: NA
D gene: TRBD1
J gene: TRBJ2-1
CDR3 DNA: TGTGCCAGCAGTAACCGAGGACAGGGGGCCTCATACAATGAGCAGTTCTTC
CDR3 protein: CASSNRGQGASYNEQFF

V gene: TRBV5-8
clone size: NA
D gene: TRBD2
J gene: TRBJ2-3
CDR3 DNA: TGTGCCAGCAGCCCTGGACTAGCGGAGACCCTCGGAGATACGCAGTATTTT
CDR3 protein: CASSPGLAETLGDTQYF